This T cell receptor (beta chain) was recorded in a study of Graves' ophthalmopathy and Graves' hyperthyroidism. General study points: Blood also held most thyroid clonotypes expanded above 0.001 frequency. This model predicted ophthalmopathy progression (sensitivity 60% to 71%, specificity around 72%).

The PBMCs used were ones drawn from 8 to 10 ml of fresh peripheral blood. This CDR3 has 13 amino acids. The V gene's germline CDR1 is MNHNS and CDR2 SASEGT. Amplification from RNA transcripts yielded the TCR beta CDR3 regions. A first-round RT-PCR used HTBI primers, followed by a second-round multiplex PCR. Via MiXCR, TCRdb re-called the multiplex PCR reads, giving one row per CDR3 protein. The sample yields under 350,000 distinct CDR3 sequences, roughly 16% seen once. For this clonotype: What it binds is unknown. A much larger clonotype is one base distant, so this may be a read error.

The material sequenced was peripheral blood. The gene calls are TRBV6-1 and TRBJ2-7; D not resolved. This receptor was taken from an adult man with Graves' ophthalmopathy. In nucleotides, the CDR3 is TGTGCCGGCAGTACAGCACTAAACTACGAGCAGTACTTC. Its translation: CAGSTALNYEQYF.